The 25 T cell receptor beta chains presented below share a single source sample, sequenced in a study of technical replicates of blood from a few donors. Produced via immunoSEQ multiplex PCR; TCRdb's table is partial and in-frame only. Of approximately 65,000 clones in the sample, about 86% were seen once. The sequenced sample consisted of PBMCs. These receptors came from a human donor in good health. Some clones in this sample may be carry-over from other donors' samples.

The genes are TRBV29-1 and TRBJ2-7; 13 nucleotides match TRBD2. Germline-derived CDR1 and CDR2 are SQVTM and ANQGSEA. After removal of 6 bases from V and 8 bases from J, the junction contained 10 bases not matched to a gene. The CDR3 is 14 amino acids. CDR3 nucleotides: TGCAGCGTGAGACTAGCGGGAGGCCGCGGACAGCAGTACTTC. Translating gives CSVRLAGGRGQQYF.

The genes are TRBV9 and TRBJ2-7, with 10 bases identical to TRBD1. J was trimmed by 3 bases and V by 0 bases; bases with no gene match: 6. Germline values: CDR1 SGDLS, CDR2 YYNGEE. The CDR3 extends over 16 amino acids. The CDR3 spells CASSVATGQGIYEQYF. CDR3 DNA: TGTGCCAGCAGCGTAGCTACGGGACAGGGGATCTACGAGCAGTACTTC.

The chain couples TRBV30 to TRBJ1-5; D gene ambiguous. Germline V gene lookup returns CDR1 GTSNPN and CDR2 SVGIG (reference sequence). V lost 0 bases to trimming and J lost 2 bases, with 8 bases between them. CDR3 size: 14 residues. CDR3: CAWSVQQGNQPQHF. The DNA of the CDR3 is TGTGCCTGGAGTGTACAGCAGGGCAATCAGCCCCAGCATTTT.

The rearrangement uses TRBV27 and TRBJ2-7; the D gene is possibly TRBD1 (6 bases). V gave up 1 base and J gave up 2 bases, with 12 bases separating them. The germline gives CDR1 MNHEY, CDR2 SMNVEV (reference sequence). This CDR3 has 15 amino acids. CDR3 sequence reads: CASSLFGRDTYEQYF. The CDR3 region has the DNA TGTGCCAGCAGTTTATTCGGCAGGGACACCTACGAGCAGTACTTC.

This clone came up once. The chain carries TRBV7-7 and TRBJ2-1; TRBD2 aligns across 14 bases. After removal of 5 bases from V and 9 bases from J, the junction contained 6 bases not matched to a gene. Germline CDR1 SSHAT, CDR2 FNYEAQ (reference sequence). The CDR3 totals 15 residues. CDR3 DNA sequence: TGTGCCAGCAGCGCCGGGACTAGCGGGAGCGGTGAGCAGTTCTTC. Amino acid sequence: CASSAGTSGSGEQFF.

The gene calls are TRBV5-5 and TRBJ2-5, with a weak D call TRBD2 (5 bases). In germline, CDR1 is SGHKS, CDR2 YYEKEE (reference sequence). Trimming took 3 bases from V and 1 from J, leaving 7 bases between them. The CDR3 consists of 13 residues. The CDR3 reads CASSSGSQETQYF. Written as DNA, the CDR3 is TGTGCCAGCAGCTCGGGATCCCAAGAGACCCAGTACTTC.

CDR3 nucleotides: TGTGCCAGCAGCTCGGGTCCCGGGACAGGGACGGGGGATGAAGCTTTCTTT. It is translated as CASSSGPGTGTGDEAFF. The V call is TRBV7-3, the J call TRBJ1-1, with 9 nucleotides matching TRBD1. Trimming at V came to 4 bases and at J to 7 bases, leaving 16 bases not matched to a gene. CDR1 SGHTA and CDR2 FQGTGA come from the germline V gene. The CDR3 is 17 amino acids.

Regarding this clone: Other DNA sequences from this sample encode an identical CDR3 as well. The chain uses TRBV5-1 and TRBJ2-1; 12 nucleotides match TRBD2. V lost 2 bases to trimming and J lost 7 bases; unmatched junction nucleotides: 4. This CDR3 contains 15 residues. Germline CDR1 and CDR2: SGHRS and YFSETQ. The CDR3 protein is CASSLLAGGYNEQFF. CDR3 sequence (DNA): TGCGCCAGCAGCTTACTAGCGGGGGGTTATAATGAGCAGTTCTTC.

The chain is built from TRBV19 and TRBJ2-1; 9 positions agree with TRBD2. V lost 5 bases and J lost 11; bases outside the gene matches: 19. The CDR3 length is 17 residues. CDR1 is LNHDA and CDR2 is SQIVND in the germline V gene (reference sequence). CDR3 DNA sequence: TGTGCCAGTAGTCCGCGGCGGCGGGGGGGCCCCCGTGGGCAGCAGTTCTTC. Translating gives CASSPRRRGGPRGQQFF.

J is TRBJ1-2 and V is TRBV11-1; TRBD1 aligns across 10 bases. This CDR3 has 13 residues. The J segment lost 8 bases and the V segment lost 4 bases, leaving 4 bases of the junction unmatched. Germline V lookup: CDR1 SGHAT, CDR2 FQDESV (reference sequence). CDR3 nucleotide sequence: TGTGCCAGCAGCTCAGGGACAGGGGAAGGCTACACCTTC. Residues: CASSSGTGEGYTF.

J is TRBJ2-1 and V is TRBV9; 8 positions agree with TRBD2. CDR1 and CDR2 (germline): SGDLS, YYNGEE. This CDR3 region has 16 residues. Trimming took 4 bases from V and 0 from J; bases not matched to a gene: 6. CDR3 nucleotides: TGTGCCAGCAGCACATCAGCGGGAGCCTCCTACAATGAGCAGTTCTTC. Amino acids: CASSTSAGASYNEQFF.

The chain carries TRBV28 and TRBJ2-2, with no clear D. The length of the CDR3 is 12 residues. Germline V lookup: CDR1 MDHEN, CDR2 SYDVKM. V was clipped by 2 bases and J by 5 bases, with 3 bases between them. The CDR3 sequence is CASSLATGELFF. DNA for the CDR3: TGTGCCAGCAGTTTAGCGACCGGGGAGCTGTTTTTT.

The CDR3: CASSSIRTSTEAFF. The CDR3 nucleotides read TGTGCCAGCAGCTCAATACGGACTTCTACTGAAGCTTTCTTT. The rearrangement uses TRBV7-9 and TRBJ1-1; D unclear. This CDR3 is 14 amino acids long. V dropped 4 bases and J dropped 5 bases, with 14 bases sitting between them. Germline V CDR1 and CDR2: SEHNR, FQNEAQ (reference sequence).

The CDR3 bases are TGTGCCAGCAGCGAAATGACAGGGGACGAGACCCAGTACTTC. Its protein is CASSEMTGDETQYF. V gene TRBV5-8 combines with J gene TRBJ2-5; 8 nucleotides line up with TRBD1. After removal of 4 bases from V and 5 bases from J, the junction contained 7 bases not matched to a gene. The CDR3 is made up of 14 amino acids. Germline CDR1 and CDR2: SGHTS and YDEGEE. Full variable domain (remainder filled in from reference TRBV5-8 and TRBJ2-5): EAGVTQSPTHLIKTRGQQATLRCSPISGHTSVYWYQQALGLGLQFLLWYDEGEERNRGNFPPRFSGRQFPNYSSELNVNALELEDSALYLCASSEMTGDETQYFGPGTRLLVL.

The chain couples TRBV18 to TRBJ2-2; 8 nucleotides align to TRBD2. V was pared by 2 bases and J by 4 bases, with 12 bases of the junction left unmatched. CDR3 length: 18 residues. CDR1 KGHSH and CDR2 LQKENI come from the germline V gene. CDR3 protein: CASSPGSVAGLSTGELFF. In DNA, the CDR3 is TGTGCCAGCTCACCAGGGTCGGTAGCGGGACTTAGCACCGGGGAGCTGTTTTTT.

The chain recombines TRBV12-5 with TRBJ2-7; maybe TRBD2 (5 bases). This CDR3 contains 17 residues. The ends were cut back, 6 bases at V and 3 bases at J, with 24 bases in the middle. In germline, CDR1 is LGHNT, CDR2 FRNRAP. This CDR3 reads CASGQLEGSLWGYEQYF. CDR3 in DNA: TGTGCTAGTGGCCAACTAGAGGGCAGCCTCTGGGGCTACGAGCAGTACTTC.

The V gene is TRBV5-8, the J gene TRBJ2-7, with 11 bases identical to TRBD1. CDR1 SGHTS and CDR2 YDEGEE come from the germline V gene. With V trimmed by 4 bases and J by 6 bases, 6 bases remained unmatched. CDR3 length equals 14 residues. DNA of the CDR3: TGTGCCAGCAGCGTTGGGGACAGGGGGGTCGAGCAGTACTTC. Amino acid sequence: CASSVGDRGVEQYF.

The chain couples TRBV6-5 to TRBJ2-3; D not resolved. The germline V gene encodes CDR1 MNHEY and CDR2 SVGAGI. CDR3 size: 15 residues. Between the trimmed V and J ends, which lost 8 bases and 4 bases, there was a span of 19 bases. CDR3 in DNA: TGTGCCAGCCTATTAAAAACGACAAACCCAGATACGCAGTATTTT. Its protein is CASLLKTTNPDTQYF.

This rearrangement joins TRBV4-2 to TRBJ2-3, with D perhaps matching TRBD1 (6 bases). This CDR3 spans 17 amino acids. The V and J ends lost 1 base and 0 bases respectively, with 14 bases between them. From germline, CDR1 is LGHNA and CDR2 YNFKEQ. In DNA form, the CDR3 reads TGTGCCAGCAGCCAAGGGCCCGGGACAACTAGCACAGATACGCAGTATTTT. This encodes CASSQGPGTTSTDTQYF.

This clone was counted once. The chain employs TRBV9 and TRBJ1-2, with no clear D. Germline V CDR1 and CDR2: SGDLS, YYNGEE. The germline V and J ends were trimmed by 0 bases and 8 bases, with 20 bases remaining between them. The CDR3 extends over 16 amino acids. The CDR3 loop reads CASSVGPEARAGGYTF. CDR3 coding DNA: TGTGCCAGCAGCGTAGGACCCGAGGCTAGGGCGGGAGGCTACACCTTC.

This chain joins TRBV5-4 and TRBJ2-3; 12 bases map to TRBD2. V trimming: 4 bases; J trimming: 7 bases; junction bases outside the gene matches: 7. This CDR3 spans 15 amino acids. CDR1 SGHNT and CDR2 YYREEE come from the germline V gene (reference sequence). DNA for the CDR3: TGTGCCAGCAGCCCAACTAGCGGGGGGTCGAATACGCAGTATTTT. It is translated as CASSPTSGGSNTQYF.

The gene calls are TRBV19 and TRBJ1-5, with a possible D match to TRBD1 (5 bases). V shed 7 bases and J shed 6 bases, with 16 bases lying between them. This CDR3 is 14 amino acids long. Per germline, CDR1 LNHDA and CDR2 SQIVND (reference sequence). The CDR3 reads CASKSAQGPQPQHF. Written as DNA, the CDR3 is TGTGCCAGTAAGTCGGCTCAGGGTCCTCAGCCCCAGCATTTT.

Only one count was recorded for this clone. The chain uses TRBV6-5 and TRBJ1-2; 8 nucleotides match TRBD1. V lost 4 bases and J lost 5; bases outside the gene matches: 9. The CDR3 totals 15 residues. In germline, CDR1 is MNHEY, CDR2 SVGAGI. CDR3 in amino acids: CASSWEGTGKYGYTF. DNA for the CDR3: TGTGCCAGCAGTTGGGAAGGGACAGGAAAATATGGCTACACCTTC.

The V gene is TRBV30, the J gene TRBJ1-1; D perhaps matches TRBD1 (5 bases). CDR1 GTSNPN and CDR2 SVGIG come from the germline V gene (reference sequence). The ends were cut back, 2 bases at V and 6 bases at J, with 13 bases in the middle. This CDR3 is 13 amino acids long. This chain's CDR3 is CAWSPLRAAEAFF. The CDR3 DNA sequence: TGTGCCTGGAGTCCTCTCAGGGCGGCTGAAGCTTTCTTT.

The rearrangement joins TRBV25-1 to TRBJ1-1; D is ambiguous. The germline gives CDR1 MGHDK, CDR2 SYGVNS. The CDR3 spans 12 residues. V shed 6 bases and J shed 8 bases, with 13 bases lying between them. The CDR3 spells CASSNTPNEAFF. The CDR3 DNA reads TGTGCCAGCAGCAATACCCCTAACGAAGCTTTCTTT.